These T cell receptor beta chains were read from a single sample in a study of shared clonotypes between healthy human individuals. The method was immunoSEQ multiplex PCR; TCRdb's version includes in-frame clones alone and lacks a portion of them. The sample includes approximately 500,000 clones, 70% to 85% seen only once; the top ten take around 11%. Specimen: PBMCs. The origin of the receptors is a woman aged 35 to 49 in good health. Some clones in this sample may be carry-over from other donors' samples. The CDR3 runs from the conserved cysteine through the conserved F or W. Each record gives: J gene, D gene, V gene, clone size, CDR3 protein, CDR3 DNA. D genes are given only for firm matches. The size entry is marked missing in some rows and otherwise reads once, few, many or a size class.

TRBJ1-2,.,TRBV7-3,.,CASSPLIIQGNSNYGYTF,TGTGCCAGCAGCCCACTTATCATACAGGGTAATTCTAACTATGGCTACACCTTC
TRBJ2-1,TRBD2,TRBV18,.,CASSPPGTSGKNEQFF,TGTGCCAGCTCACCACCAGGGACTAGCGGGAAGAATGAGCAGTTCTTC
TRBJ2-7,.,TRBV19,many,CASSQPGTFMGQYF,TGTGCCAGTAGCCAACCCGGGACCTTTATGGGGCAGTACTTC
TRBJ1-2,.,TRBV9,.,CASSGPTLYGYTF,TGTGCCAGCAGCGGACCAACACTATATGGCTACACCTTC
TRBJ1-2,.,TRBV6-5,.,CASSYPGTTGGYTF,TGTGCCAGCAGTTATCCCGGGACGACGGGTGGCTACACCTTC
TRBJ1-2,.,TRBV4-2,.,CASSQRSYDPYGYTF,TGTGCCAGCAGCCAACGGTCCTACGACCCCTATGGCTACACCTTC
TRBJ2-1,TRBD2,TRBV5-1,.,CASTTSGSSYNEQFF,TGCGCCAGCACGACTAGCGGGAGCTCCTACAATGAGCAGTTCTTC
TRBJ2-5,.,TRBV19,.,CASSIQQGPQETQYF,TGTGCCAGTAGTATACAGCAGGGGCCTCAAGAGACCCAGTACTTC
TRBJ1-1,.,TRBV4-2,.,CASSQENMNTEAFF,TGTGCCAGCAGCCAAGAGAATATGAACACTGAAGCTTTCTTT
TRBJ1-4,.,TRBV7-9,.,CASSLQTNEKLFF,TGTGCCAGCAGCTTACAGACTAATGAAAAACTGTTTTTT
TRBJ1-5,.,TRBV6-1,.,CASSPGSQPQHF,TGTGCCAGCAGCCCAGGGTCCCAGCCCCAGCATTTT
TRBJ2-7,TRBD1,TRBV28,.,CASRSRTGRTEQYF,TGTGCCAGCAGATCCCGGACAGGAAGGACCGAGCAGTACTTC
TRBJ1-1,.,TRBV7-2,.,CASSFGPNTEAFF,TGTGCCAGCAGCTTCGGTCCGAACACTGAAGCTTTCTTT
TRBJ2-7,.,TRBV7-3,once,CASSLTHGGLAGEGEQYF,TGTGCCAGCAGCTTAACGCATGGAGGGCTAGCAGGGGAAGGCGAGCAGTACTTC
TRBJ2-3,TRBD2,TRBV5-5,.,CASILPSGSTDTQYF,TGTGCCAGCATCCTACCTAGCGGATCCACAGATACGCAGTATTTT
TRBJ2-1,TRBD2,TRBV18,.,CASSPLAGSSYNEQFF,TGTGCCAGCTCACCCTTAGCGGGGAGCTCCTACAATGAGCAGTTCTTC
TRBJ2-2,TRBD2,TRBV18,.,CASSAATSGNTGELFF,TGTGCCAGCTCAGCGGCGACTAGCGGGAATACCGGGGAGCTGTTTTTT
TRBJ2-7,TRBD2,TRBV7-8,once,CASSLGGGYEQYF,TGTGCCAGCAGCTTAGGGGGGGGCTACGAGCAGTACTTC
TRBJ2-5,.,TRBV7-2,.,CASSSLEETQYF,TGTGCCAGCAGTTCACTCGAAGAGACCCAGTACTTC
TRBJ2-3,.,TRBV5-3,once,CARSLWEPTDTQYF,TGTGCCAGAAGCTTGTGGGAGCCCACAGATACGCAGTATTTT
TRBJ2-5,TRBD1,TRBV13,few,CASSLGRGGKGASLETQYF,TGTGCCAGCAGCTTAGGCCGAGGGGGCAAGGGGGCAAGTTTAGAGACCCAGTACTTC
TRBJ1-4,TRBD1,TRBV7-9,.,CASTPTGLGNEKLFF,TGTGCCAGCACCCCGACAGGGCTCGGTAATGAAAAACTGTTTTTT
TRBJ2-1,.,TRBV7-2,.,CASSSSRSSYNEQFF,TGTGCCAGCAGCTCTAGCAGGAGCTCCTACAATGAGCAGTTCTTC
TRBJ2-1,.,TRBV29-1,.,CSGRYNEQFF,TGCAGCGGGCGCTACAATGAGCAGTTCTTC
TRBJ1-1,.,TRBV6-5,.,CASSFGRNTEAFF,TGTGCCAGCAGCTTCGGCAGGAACACTGAAGCTTTCTTT
TRBJ2-7,TRBD2,TRBV10-2,.,CASSSRTSGSFNEQYF,TGCGCCAGCAGTTCTCGGACTAGCGGGAGCTTCAACGAGCAGTACTTC
TRBJ2-3,TRBD2,TRBV5-8,.,CASSLSEGTSVTDTQYF,TGTGCCAGCAGCTTGTCTGAGGGAACTAGCGTGACAGATACGCAGTATTTT
TRBJ1-1,.,TRBV5-1,once,CASSLAGTLNTEAFF,TGCGCCAGCAGCTTGGCGGGGACGCTGAACACTGAAGCTTTCTTT
TRBJ2-7,.,TRBV5-1,.,CASSRDGSSYEQYF,TGCGCCAGCAGCAGGGACGGTTCCTCCTACGAGCAGTACTTC
TRBJ1-2,.,TRBV5-5,few,CASSLEAAAYGYTF,TGTGCCAGCAGCTTGGAGGCGGCTGCCTATGGCTACACCTTC
TRBJ2-7,.,TRBV6-1,.,CASSEGDSPRRYEQYF,TGTGCCAGCAGTGAAGGCGACAGCCCCCGCCGTTACGAGCAGTACTTC
TRBJ1-2,TRBD1,TRBV19,.,CASAHSTGTGGYTF,TGTGCCAGCGCACACTCGACAGGGACGGGCGGCTACACCTTC
TRBJ2-6,.,TRBV28,.,CASSLGGTGANVLTF,TGTGCCAGCAGTTTAGGGGGTACTGGGGCCAACGTCCTGACTTTC
TRBJ1-2,TRBD1,TRBV5-4,.,CASSLAKQGVGGYTF,TGTGCCAGCAGCTTGGCCAAACAGGGGGTTGGCGGCTACACCTTC
TRBJ2-2,.,TRBV25-1,.,CASSEYGVGPGELFF,TGTGCCAGCAGTGAATATGGGGTGGGGCCCGGGGAGCTGTTTTTT
TRBJ1-5,.,TRBV7-8,.,CASSTSWTFSSNQPQHF,TGTGCCAGCAGCACCAGCTGGACTTTTTCCAGCAATCAGCCCCAGCATTTT
TRBJ2-1,TRBD1,TRBV27,.,CASRKQGGSYNEQFF,TGTGCCAGCAGAAAACAGGGGGGCAGCTACAATGAGCAGTTCTTC
TRBJ1-5,TRBD1,TRBV19,.,CASSRTGGGNQPQHF,TGTGCCAGTAGCCGAACAGGGGGGGGCAATCAGCCCCAGCATTTT
TRBJ1-1,.,TRBV5-1,.,CASSLGSQLNTEAFF,TGCGCCAGCAGCTTGGGCTCTCAGCTGAACACTGAAGCTTTCTTT
TRBJ1-1,.,TRBV28,.,CASSFGGARTEAFF,TGTGCCAGCAGTTTTGGGGGGGCGCGCACTGAAGCTTTCTTT
TRBJ1-1,TRBD1,TRBV4-1,.,CASAPGQRNTEAFF,TGCGCCAGCGCCCCGGGACAGAGGAACACTGAAGCTTTCTTT
TRBJ2-3,.,TRBV5-4,.,CASSPPGLTTQYF,TGTGCCAGCAGCCCCCCCGGACTGACAACGCAGTATTTT
TRBJ2-5,.,TRBV10-2,.,CASSLSGRQETQYF,TGCGCCAGCAGTCTGTCCGGGAGACAAGAGACCCAGTACTTC